This T cell receptor beta chain was captured by sequencing in a study of CD8 T cells in Susac syndrome. Study-level background: At the time their blood was drawn, patients with Susac syndrome were either therapy-naive, on corticosteroids (with some of them also receiving intravenous immunoglobulin), or on intravenous immunoglobulin alone.

This clonotype was detected once. CDR1 and CDR2 from the germline V gene are SGDLS and YYNGEE. Trimming pared 0 bases from V and 4 bases from J, leaving 10 bases between. The CDR3 sequence is 14 residues long. With random hexamers, reverse transcription was performed on 0.5 to 1 ug of RNA. Amplification of TCR beta CDR3 by immunoSEQ multiplex PCR spanned 54 Vbeta and 13 Jbeta. In TCRdb, the immunoSEQ multiplex PCR reads were re-called with MiXCR into one record per CDR3 protein. The data show about 130,000 distinct CDR3 sequences, about 95% seen once. The TCR sequence derives from a human donor with Susac syndrome. The sequenced material came from CD8+ T cells from PBMCs. This rearrangement joins TRBV9 to TRBJ2-5; D not resolved. The CDR3 sequence is CASSVGFQAETQYF. CDR3 coding DNA: TGTGCCAGCAGCGTAGGATTCCAGGCAGAGACCCAGTACTTC.